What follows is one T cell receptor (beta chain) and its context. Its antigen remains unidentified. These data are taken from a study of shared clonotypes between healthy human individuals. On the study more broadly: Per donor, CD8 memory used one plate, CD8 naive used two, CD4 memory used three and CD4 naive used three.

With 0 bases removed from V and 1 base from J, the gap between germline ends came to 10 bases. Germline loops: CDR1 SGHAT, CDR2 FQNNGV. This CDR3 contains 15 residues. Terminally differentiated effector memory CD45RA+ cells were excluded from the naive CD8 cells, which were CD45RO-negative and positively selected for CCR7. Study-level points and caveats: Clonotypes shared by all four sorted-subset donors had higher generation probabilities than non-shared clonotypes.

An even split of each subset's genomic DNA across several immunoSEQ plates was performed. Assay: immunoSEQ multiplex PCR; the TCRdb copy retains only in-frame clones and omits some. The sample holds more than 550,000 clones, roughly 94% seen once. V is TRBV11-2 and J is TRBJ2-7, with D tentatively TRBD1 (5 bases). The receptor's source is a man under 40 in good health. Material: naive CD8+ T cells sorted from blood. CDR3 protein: CASSLDRVGSYEQYF. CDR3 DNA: TGTGCCAGCAGCTTAGACAGGGTAGGGTCCTACGAGCAGTACTTC.